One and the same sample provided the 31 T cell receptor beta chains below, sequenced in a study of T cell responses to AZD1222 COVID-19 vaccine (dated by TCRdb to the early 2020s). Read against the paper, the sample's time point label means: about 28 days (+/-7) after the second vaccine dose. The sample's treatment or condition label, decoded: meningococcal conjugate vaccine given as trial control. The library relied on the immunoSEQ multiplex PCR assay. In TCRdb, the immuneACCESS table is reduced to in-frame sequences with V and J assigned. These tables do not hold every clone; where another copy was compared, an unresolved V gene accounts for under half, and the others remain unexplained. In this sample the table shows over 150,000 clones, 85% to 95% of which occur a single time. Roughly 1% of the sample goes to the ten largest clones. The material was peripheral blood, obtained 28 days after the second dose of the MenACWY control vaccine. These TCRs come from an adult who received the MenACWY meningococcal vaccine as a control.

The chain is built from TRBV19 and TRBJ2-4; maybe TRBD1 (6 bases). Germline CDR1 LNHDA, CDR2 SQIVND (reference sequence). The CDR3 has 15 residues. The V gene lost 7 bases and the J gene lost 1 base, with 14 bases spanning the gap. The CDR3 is CASNRVDSAKNIQYF. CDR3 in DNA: TGTGCCAGTAACAGGGTTGATAGTGCCAAAAACATTCAGTACTTC. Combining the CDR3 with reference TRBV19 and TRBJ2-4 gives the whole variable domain DGGITQSPKYLFRKEGQNVTLSCEQNLNHDAMYWYRQDPGQGLRLIYYSQIVNDFQKGDIAEGYSVSREKKESFPLTVTSAQKNPTAFYLCASNRVDSAKNIQYFGAGTRLSVL.

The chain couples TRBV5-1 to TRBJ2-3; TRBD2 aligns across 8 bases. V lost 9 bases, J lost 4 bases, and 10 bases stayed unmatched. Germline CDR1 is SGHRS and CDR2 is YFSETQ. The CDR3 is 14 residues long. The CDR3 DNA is TGCGCCACTTCGGGGGGGCGGGGGTCAGATACGCAGTATTTT. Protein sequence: CATSGGRGSDTQYF.

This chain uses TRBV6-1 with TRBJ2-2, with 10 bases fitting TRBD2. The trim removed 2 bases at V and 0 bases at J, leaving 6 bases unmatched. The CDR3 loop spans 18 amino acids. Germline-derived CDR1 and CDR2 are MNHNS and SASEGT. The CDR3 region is CASSENLLAGANTGELFF. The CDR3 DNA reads TGTGCCAGCAGTGAAAATCTCCTAGCGGGGGCGAACACCGGGGAGCTGTTTTTT.

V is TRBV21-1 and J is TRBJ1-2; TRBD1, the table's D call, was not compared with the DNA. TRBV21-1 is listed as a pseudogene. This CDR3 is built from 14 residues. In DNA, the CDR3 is TGTGCCAGCTCTACAGGGGGGATTAGGTATGGCTACACCTTC. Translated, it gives CASSTGGIRYGYTF.

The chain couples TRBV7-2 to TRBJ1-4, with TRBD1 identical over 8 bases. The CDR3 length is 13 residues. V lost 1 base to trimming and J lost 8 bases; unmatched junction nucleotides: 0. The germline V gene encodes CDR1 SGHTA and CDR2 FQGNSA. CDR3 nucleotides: TGTGCCAGCAGCTTAGGGACAGGGGAAAAACTGTTTTTT. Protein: CASSLGTGEKLFF.

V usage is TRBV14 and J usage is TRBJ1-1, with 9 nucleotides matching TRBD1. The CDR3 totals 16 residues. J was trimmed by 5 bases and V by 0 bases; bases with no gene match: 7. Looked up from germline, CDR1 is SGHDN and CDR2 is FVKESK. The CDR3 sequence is CASSQDFGTGRTEAFF. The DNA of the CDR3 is TGTGCCAGCAGCCAAGATTTCGGGACAGGGAGAACTGAAGCTTTCTTT.

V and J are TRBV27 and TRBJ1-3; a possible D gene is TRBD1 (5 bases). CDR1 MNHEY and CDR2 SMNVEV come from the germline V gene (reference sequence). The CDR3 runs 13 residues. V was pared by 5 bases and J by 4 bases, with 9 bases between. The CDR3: CASSPGRGNTIYF. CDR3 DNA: TGTGCCAGCAGTCCAGGGAGAGGAAACACCATATATTTT.

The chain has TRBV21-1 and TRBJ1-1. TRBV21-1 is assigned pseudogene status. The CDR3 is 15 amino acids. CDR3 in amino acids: CASRRGKGRGTEAFF. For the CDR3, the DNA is TGTGCCAGCAGACGGGGTAAGGGTCGGGGCACTGAAGCTTTCTTT.

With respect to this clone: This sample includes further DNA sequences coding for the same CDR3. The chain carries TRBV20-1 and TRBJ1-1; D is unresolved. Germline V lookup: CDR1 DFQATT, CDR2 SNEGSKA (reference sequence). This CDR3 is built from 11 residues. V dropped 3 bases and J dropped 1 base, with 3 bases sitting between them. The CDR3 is CSARRNTEAFF. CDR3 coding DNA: TGCAGTGCTAGGAGGAACACTGAAGCTTTCTTT.

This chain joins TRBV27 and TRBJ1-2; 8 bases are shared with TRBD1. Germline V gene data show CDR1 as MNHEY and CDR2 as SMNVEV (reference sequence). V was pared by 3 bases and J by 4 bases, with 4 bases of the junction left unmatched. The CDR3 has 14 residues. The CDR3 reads CASSFQGAAYGYTF. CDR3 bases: TGTGCCAGCAGTTTCCAGGGGGCCGCCTATGGCTACACCTTC.

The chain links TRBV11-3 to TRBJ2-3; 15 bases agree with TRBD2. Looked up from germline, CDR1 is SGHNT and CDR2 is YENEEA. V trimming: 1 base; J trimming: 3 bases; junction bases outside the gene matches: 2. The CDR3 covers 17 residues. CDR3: CASSLAGTSGGTDTQYF. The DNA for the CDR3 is TGTGCCAGCAGCTTAGCCGGGACTAGCGGGGGGACAGATACGCAGTATTTT.

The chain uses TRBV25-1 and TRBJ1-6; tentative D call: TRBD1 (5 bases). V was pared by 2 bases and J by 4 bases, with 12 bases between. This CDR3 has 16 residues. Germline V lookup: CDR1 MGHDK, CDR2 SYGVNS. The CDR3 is CASSEGWGGYNSPLHF. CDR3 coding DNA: TGTGCCAGCAGTGAAGGATGGGGCGGTTATAATTCACCCCTCCACTTT.

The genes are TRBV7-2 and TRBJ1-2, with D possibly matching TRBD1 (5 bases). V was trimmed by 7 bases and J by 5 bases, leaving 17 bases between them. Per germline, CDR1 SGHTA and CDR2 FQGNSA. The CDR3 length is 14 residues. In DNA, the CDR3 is TGTGCCAGCACCCAAGGGGCAAGCCTTTATGGCTACACCTTC. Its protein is CASTQGASLYGYTF.

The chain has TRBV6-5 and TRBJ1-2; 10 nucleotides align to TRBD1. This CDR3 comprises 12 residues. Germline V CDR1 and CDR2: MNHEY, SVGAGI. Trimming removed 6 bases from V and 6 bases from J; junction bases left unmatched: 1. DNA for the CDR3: TGTGCCAGCAGGGGGACAGGGGATGGCTACACCTTC. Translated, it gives CASRGTGDGYTF.

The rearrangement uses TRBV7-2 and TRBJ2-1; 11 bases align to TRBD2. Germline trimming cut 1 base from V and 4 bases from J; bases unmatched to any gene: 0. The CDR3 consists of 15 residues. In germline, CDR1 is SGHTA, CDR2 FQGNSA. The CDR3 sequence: CASSLGLAGYNEQFF. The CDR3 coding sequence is TGTGCCAGCAGCTTAGGACTAGCGGGGTACAATGAGCAGTTCTTC. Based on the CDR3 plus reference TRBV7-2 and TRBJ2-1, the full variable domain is GAGVSQSPSNKVTEKGKDVELRCDPISGHTALYWYRQSLGQGLEFLIYFQGNSAPDKSGLPSDRFSAERTGGSVSTLTIQRTQQEDSAVYLCASSLGLAGYNEQFFGPGTRLTVL.

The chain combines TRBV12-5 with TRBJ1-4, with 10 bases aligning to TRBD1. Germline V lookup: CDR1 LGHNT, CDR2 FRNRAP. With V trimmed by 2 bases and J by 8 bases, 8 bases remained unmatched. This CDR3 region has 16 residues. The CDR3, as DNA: TGTGCTAGTGGTTTGCAGCCGGGACAGGGGAGGGAAAAACTGTTTTTT. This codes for CASGLQPGQGREKLFF.

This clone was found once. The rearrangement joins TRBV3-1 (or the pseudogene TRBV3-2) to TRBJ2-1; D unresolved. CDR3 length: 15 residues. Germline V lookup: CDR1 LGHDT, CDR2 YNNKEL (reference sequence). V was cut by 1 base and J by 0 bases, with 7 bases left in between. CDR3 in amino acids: CASSQGRSSYNEQFF. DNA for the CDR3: TGTGCCAGCAGCCAAGGGAGAAGCTCCTACAATGAGCAGTTCTTC.

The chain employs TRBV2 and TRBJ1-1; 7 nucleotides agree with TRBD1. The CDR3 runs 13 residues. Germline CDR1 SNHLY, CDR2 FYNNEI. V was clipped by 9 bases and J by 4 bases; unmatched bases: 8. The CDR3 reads CASTRDSVTEAFF. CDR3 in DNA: TGTGCCAGTACCCGGGACAGCGTCACTGAAGCTTTCTTT.

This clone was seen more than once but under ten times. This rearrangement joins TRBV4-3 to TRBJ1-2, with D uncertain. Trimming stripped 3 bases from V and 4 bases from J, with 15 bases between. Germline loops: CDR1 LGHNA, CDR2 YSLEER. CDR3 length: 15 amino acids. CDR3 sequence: CASSQDQAEVYGYTF. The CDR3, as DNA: TGCGCCAGCAGCCAGGACCAGGCGGAAGTCTATGGCTACACCTTC.

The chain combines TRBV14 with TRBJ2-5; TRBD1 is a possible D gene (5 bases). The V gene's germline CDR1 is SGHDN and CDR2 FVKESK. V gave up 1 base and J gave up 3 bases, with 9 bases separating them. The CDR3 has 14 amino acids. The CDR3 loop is CASSQVSREETQYF. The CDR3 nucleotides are TGTGCCAGCAGCCAAGTTTCCAGGGAAGAGACCCAGTACTTC.

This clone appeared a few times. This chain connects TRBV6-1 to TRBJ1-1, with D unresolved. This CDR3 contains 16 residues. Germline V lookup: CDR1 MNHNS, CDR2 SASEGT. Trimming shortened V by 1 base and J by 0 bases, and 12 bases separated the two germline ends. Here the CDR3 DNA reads TGTGCCAGCAGTGAAGATTGGGGATCCATGAACACTGAAGCTTTCTTT. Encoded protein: CASSEDWGSMNTEAFF.

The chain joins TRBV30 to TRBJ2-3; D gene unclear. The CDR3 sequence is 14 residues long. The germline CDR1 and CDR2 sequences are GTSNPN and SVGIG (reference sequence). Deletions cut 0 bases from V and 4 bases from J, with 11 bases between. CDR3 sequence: CAWSVQLRSDTQYF. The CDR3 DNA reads TGTGCCTGGAGTGTCCAGCTGAGGTCAGATACGCAGTATTTT.

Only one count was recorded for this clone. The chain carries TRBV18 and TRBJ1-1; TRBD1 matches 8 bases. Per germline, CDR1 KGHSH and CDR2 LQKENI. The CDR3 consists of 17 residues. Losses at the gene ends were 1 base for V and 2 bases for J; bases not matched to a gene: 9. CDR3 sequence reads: CASSPLFRAGGNTEAFF. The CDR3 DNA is TGTGCCAGCTCACCACTGTTCCGGGCAGGGGGCAACACTGAAGCTTTCTTT.

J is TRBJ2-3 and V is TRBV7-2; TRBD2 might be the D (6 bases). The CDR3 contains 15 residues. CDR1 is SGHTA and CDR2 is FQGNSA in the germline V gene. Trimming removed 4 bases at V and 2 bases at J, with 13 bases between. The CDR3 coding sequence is TGTGCCAGCAGCTCCCCCCGGGAGTCCACAGATACGCAGTATTTT. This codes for CASSSPRESTDTQYF.

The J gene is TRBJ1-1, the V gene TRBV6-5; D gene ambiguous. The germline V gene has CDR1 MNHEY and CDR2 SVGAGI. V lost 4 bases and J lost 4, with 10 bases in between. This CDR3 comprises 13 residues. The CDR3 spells CASSFTDLTEAFF. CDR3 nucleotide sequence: TGTGCCAGCAGTTTCACAGACCTCACTGAAGCTTTCTTT.

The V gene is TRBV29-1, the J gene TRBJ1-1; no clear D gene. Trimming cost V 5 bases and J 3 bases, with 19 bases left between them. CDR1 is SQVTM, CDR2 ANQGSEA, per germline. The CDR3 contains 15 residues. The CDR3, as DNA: TGCAGCGTTACCGCCAATTGGCGGAGTGACACTGAAGCTTTCTTT. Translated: CSVTANWRSDTEAFF.

The CDR3 region has the DNA TGCGCCAGCAGCCAACCCAGACAGGGGCCGAAACTGTTTTTT. It specifies CASSQPRQGPKLFF. The chain employs TRBV4-1 and TRBJ1-4, with TRBD1 matching 8 bases. CDR3 length equals 14 residues. V trimming: 2 bases; J trimming: 11 bases; junction bases outside the gene matches: 7. Germline V CDR1 and CDR2: MGHRA, YSYEKL.

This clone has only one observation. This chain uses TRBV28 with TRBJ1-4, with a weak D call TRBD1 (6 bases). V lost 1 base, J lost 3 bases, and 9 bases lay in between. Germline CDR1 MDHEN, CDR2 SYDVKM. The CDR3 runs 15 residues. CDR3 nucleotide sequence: TGTGCCAGCAGTTTATTTGGGGGCCCTAATGAAAAACTGTTTTTT. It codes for CASSLFGGPNEKLFF.

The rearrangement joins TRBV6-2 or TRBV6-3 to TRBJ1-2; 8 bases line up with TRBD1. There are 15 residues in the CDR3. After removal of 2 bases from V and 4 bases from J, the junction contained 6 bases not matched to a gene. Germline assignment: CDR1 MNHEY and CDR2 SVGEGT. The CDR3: CASSYAGQEGYGYTF. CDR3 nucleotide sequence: TGTGCCAGCAGTTACGCGGGACAGGAGGGCTATGGCTACACCTTC.

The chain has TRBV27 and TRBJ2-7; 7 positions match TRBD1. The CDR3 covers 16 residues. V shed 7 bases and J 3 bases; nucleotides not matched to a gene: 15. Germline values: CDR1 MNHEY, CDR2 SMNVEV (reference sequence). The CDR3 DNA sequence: TGTGCCAGCACCCACAGAGGGTTTGGGACAGACTACGAGCAGTACTTC. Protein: CASTHRGFGTDYEQYF.

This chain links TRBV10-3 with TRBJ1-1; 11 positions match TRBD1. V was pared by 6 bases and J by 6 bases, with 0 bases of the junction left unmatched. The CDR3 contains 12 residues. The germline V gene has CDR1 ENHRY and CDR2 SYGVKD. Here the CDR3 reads CAIRGQGAEAFF. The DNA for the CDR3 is TGTGCCATCAGGGGACAGGGGGCTGAAGCTTTCTTT.